These T cell receptor beta chains were read from a single sample in a study of cytomegalovirus exposure and HLA in healthy donors. Profiling relied on immunoSEQ multiplex PCR, and the TCRdb table lists in-frame clones only, not all of them. The table lists 41,000 or so clones. The material sequenced was PBMCs. These receptors originate from a man aged 25 to 40 in good health and CMV-seronegative. The CDR3 runs from the conserved cysteine through the conserved F or W. Each record gives: V gene, D gene, J gene, CDR3 protein, CDR3 DNA. D genes are given only for firm matches.

V gene: TRBV5-1
D gene: TRBD2
J gene: TRBJ2-7
CDR3 protein: CASSRGLAGGSGEQYF
CDR3 DNA: TGCGCCAGCAGCCGGGGCCTAGCGGGAGGTTCAGGCGAGCAGTACTTC

V gene: TRBV5-1
D gene: .
J gene: TRBJ1-2
CDR3 protein: CASSETDGLGYTF
CDR3 DNA: TGCGCCAGCAGCGAAACGGACGGACTAGGCTACACCTTC

V gene: TRBV5-1
D gene: .
J gene: TRBJ2-7
CDR3 protein: CASSETAHSYEQYF
CDR3 DNA: TGCGCCAGCAGCGAGACAGCTCACTCCTACGAGCAGTACTTC

V gene: TRBV6-8
D gene: .
J gene: TRBJ1-2
CDR3 protein: CASSPGFGFGYTF
CDR3 DNA: TGTGCCAGCAGCCCGGGGTTTGGGTTTGGCTACACCTTC

V gene: TRBV10-3
D gene: .
J gene: TRBJ1-3
CDR3 protein: CAIRGSSGNTIYF
CDR3 DNA: TGTGCCATCAGGGGGAGCTCTGGAAACACCATATATTTT

V gene: TRBV11-3
D gene: .
J gene: TRBJ2-1
CDR3 protein: CASSLDRAYNEQFF
CDR3 DNA: TGTGCCAGCAGCTTAGATCGCGCTTACAATGAGCAGTTCTTC

V gene: TRBV5-1
D gene: .
J gene: TRBJ1-6
CDR3 protein: CASSLGQGNNSPLHF
CDR3 DNA: TGCGCCAGCAGCTTGGGGCAGGGGAATAATTCACCCCTCCACTTT

V gene: TRBV5-1
D gene: .
J gene: TRBJ2-7
CDR3 protein: CASSPGGGEQYF
CDR3 DNA: TGCGCCAGCAGCCCCGGGGGAGGCGAGCAGTACTTC

V gene: TRBV15
D gene: .
J gene: TRBJ2-1
CDR3 protein: CATSRGAGDTFYNEQFF
CDR3 DNA: TGTGCCACCAGCAGAGGGGCTGGGGACACTTTCTACAATGAGCAGTTCTTC

V gene: TRBV7-9
D gene: TRBD1
J gene: TRBJ1-2
CDR3 protein: CASSLIGTGNYGYTF
CDR3 DNA: TGTGCCAGCAGCTTAATCGGGACAGGCAACTATGGCTACACCTTC

V gene: TRBV7-8
D gene: TRBD1
J gene: TRBJ1-4
CDR3 protein: CASSLGDRHEKLFF
CDR3 DNA: TGTGCCAGCAGCTTAGGGGACAGGCATGAAAAACTGTTTTTT

V gene: TRBV10-2
D gene: TRBD2
J gene: TRBJ2-3
CDR3 protein: CASRAGGADTQYF
CDR3 DNA: TGCGCCAGCAGGGCGGGAGGAGCAGATACGCAGTATTTT

V gene: TRBV7-2
D gene: .
J gene: TRBJ1-6
CDR3 protein: CASSFTGFDSPLHF
CDR3 DNA: TGTGCCAGCAGCTTCACAGGGTTCGATTCACCCCTCCACTTT

V gene: TRBV9
D gene: .
J gene: TRBJ1-4
CDR3 protein: CASSSGQLIEKLFF
CDR3 DNA: TGTGCCAGCAGCTCAGGACAGCTTATCGAAAAACTGTTTTTT

V gene: TRBV6-4
D gene: .
J gene: TRBJ2-1
CDR3 protein: CASSAGWYNEQFF
CDR3 DNA: TGTGCCAGCAGTGCGGGATGGTACAATGAGCAGTTCTTC

V gene: TRBV10-3
D gene: TRBD2
J gene: TRBJ2-1
CDR3 protein: CAISESMAGGYNEQFF
CDR3 DNA: TGTGCCATCAGTGAGTCGATGGCGGGAGGCTACAATGAGCAGTTCTTC

V gene: TRBV7-7
D gene: .
J gene: TRBJ2-5
CDR3 protein: CASSPGVQETQYF
CDR3 DNA: TGTGCTAGCAGCCCCGGGGTACAAGAGACCCAGTACTTC

V gene: TRBV5-1
D gene: TRBD1
J gene: TRBJ2-7
CDR3 protein: CASSLGDRGYEQYF
CDR3 DNA: TGCGCCAGCAGCTTGGGGGACAGAGGCTACGAGCAGTACTTC

V gene: TRBV20-1
D gene: .
J gene: TRBJ2-3
CDR3 protein: CSARHTDKQYF
CDR3 DNA: TGCAGTGCTAGACACACAGATAAGCAGTATTTT

V gene: TRBV5-1
D gene: .
J gene: TRBJ1-2
CDR3 protein: CASSEGDYGYTF
CDR3 DNA: TGCGCCAGCAGTGAAGGGGACTATGGCTACACCTTC

V gene: TRBV27
D gene: .
J gene: TRBJ1-5
CDR3 protein: CASREGDYSNQPQHF
CDR3 DNA: TGTGCCAGCAGGGAGGGAGACTATAGCAATCAGCCCCAGCATTTT

V gene: TRBV7-2
D gene: .
J gene: TRBJ2-5
CDR3 protein: CASSFNGKETQYF
CDR3 DNA: TGTGCCAGCAGCTTCAACGGGAAAGAGACCCAGTACTTC

V gene: TRBV6-5
D gene: .
J gene: TRBJ2-7
CDR3 protein: CANSSGLGAYEQYF
CDR3 DNA: TGTGCCAACAGTTCAGGGTTAGGAGCCTACGAGCAGTACTTC

V gene: TRBV19
D gene: TRBD1
J gene: TRBJ1-5
CDR3 protein: CASSTGQGYSNQPQHF
CDR3 DNA: TGTGCCAGTAGTACAGGACAGGGGTACAGCAATCAGCCCCAGCATTTT

V gene: TRBV10-2
D gene: .
J gene: TRBJ1-5
CDR3 protein: CASRYNYNQPQHF
CDR3 DNA: TGCGCCAGCCGGTACAACTACAATCAGCCCCAGCATTTT

V gene: TRBV5-6
D gene: .
J gene: TRBJ1-4
CDR3 protein: CASYSYRDGEKLFF
CDR3 DNA: TGTGCCAGCTACTCCTACAGGGATGGTGAAAAACTGTTTTTT

V gene: TRBV7-6
D gene: .
J gene: TRBJ2-7
CDR3 protein: CASSLGTGTGSYEQYF
CDR3 DNA: TGTGCCAGCAGCTTAGGCACAGGAACGGGCTCCTACGAGCAGTACTTC

V gene: TRBV7-9
D gene: .
J gene: TRBJ1-1
CDR3 protein: CASSGLGTEAFF
CDR3 DNA: TGTGCCAGCAGCGGACTGGGGACTGAAGCTTTCTTT

V gene: TRBV4-1
D gene: .
J gene: TRBJ2-7
CDR3 protein: CASSHPGGTVTVWAYEQYF
CDR3 DNA: TGCGCCAGCAGCCATCCTGGAGGAACAGTGACTGTGTGGGCCTACGAGCAGTACTTC

V gene: TRBV6-5
D gene: TRBD2
J gene: TRBJ2-7
CDR3 protein: CASSWTSASYEQYF
CDR3 DNA: TGTGCCAGCAGTTGGACTAGCGCCTCCTACGAGCAGTACTTC

V gene: TRBV10-1
D gene: .
J gene: TRBJ1-5
CDR3 protein: CASSEGRDQPQHF
CDR3 DNA: TGCGCCAGCAGTGAGGGCAGGGATCAGCCCCAGCATTTT

V gene: TRBV7-6
D gene: TRBD2
J gene: TRBJ2-1
CDR3 protein: CASSPGGRSDNEQFF
CDR3 DNA: TGTGCCAGCAGCCCGGGGGGGCGGTCCGACAATGAGCAGTTCTTC

V gene: TRBV2
D gene: .
J gene: TRBJ2-1
CDR3 protein: CASSPERQYNEQFF
CDR3 DNA: TGTGCCAGCAGTCCTGAAAGACAGTACAATGAGCAGTTCTTC